This T cell receptor beta chain was sequenced in a study of control samples from healthy donors and cancer patients. A few counts support this clone. CDR1 SGHNT and CDR2 YYREEE come from the germline V gene (reference sequence). This CDR3 region has 14 residues. V gave up 0 bases and J gave up 6 bases, with 9 bases separating them. Libraries were prepared by immunoSEQ multiplex PCR; TCRdb keeps only in-frame clonotypes and omits some of them. The sample lists 160,000 or so clones, approximately 93% occurring once. Sequencing was done on a sample of blood. J is TRBJ2-2 and V is TRBV5-4; unclear D gene. The clonotype was recovered from a woman in her 40s in good health. CDR3 loop: CASSLEGRAGELFF. The CDR3 coding sequence is TGTGCCAGCAGCTTGGAAGGGCGAGCCGGGGAGCTGTTTTTT.